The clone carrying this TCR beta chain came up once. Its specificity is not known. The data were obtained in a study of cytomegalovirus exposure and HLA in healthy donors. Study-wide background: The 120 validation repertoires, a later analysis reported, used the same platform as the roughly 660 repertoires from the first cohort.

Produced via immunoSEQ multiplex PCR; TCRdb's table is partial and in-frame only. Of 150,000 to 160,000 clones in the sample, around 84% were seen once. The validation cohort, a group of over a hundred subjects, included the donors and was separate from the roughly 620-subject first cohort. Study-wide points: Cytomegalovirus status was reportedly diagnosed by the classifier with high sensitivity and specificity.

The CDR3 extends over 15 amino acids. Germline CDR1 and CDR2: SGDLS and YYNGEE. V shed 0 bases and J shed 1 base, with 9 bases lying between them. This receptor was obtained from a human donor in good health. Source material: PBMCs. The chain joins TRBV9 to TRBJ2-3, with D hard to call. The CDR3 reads CASSVGGSGTDTQYF. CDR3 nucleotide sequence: TGTGCCAGCAGCGTAGGTGGCAGCGGCACAGATACGCAGTATTTT.